The clone carrying this T cell receptor (beta chain) has at least ten counts. As yet, its antigen is unknown. Each CDR3 protein gets one entry after TCRdb re-called the RACE reads with MiXCR. The data contain approximately 77,000 distinct CDR3 sequences, about 8% of them singletons. The source of the sample is a study of human T cells and chemical hapten exposure. Whole-study findings and limits: The number of TCRs over 1 in 1000 frequency stayed unchanged after DPC.

Regarding time point: patch test 1, 2 weeks after DPC sensitization. Treatment specified: therapeutic diphenylcyclopropenone sensitization with weekly scalp DPC. Investigators collected blood before applying each patch test. Donors, patients with alopecia ranging from 18 to 70 years old and judged suitable for DPC, provided samples. RNA extraction used unfractionated whole blood as the source of total RNA. V lost 4 bases and J lost 0, with 10 bases in between. Germline V gene sequence: CDR1 SNHLY, CDR2 FYNNEI. The CDR3 runs to 15 residues. The clonotype comes from a woman younger than 45 with alopecia areata. Some clones in this sample may be carry-over from other donors' samples. The source material was whole blood, sampled in connection with sensitization to the hapten diphenylcyclopropenone (DPC). The chain joins TRBV2 to TRBJ1-3; D unresolved. CDR3 sequence (DNA): TGTGCCAGCAGTGGAAGGATCTTCTCTGGAAACACCATATATTTT. Encoded protein: CASSGRIFSGNTIYF.